This T cell receptor beta chain came from a study of shared clonotypes between healthy human individuals. The length of the CDR3 is 14 residues. The V gene lost 7 bases and the J gene lost 9 bases, with 19 bases spanning the gap. Germline CDR1 MDHEN, CDR2 SYDVKM. Measured with immunoSEQ multiplex PCR; TCRdb has only the in-frame clones, and not every one. The sample gives roughly 76,000 clones, about 61% of which show up once; just over 50% is in the top ten. This clone turned up a few times. Sequences were obtained from memory CD8+ T cells sorted from blood. Subset meaning: CD45RO+ cells pooled with CCR7-negative TemRA cells. The rearrangement joins TRBV28 to TRBJ1-5; tentative D call: TRBD1 (6 bases). This TCR came from a young man in good health. The DNA for the CDR3 is TGTGCCAGCATGGGTAAGACAGGCATGAGGCCCCAGCATTTT. It translates to CASMGKTGMRPQHF.